Listed here are 14 T cell receptor beta chains from one sample, sequenced in a study of blood T cell repertoires in COVID-19 (dated by TCRdb to about 2020). The library was made by the immunoSEQ multiplex PCR assay. TCRdb's version of the immuneACCESS table is confined to in-frame rearrangements and falls short of the full clone set. An unresolved V gene accounts for under half of the shortfall where checked; the remainder is of unknown origin. The sample data list about 180,000 clones, and roughly 86% of these were observed just once. Roughly 1.4% of the sample is held by the ten biggest clonotypes. The sample was peripheral blood. The receptor source for this set is a woman in her forties or fifties with acute or convalescent COVID-19.

CDR3 coding DNA: TGCGCCAGCAGCTTGGGGGACAGGGTCCCTCGTGAGGGCTACACCTTC. Encoded protein: CASSLGDRVPREGYTF. The gene calls are TRBV5-1 and TRBJ1-2; 9 bases are a match to TRBD1. Germline V gene lookup returns CDR1 SGHRS and CDR2 YFSETQ. The J segment lost 8 bases and the V segment lost 0 bases, leaving 11 bases of the junction unmatched. CDR3 length equals 16 residues.

V gene TRBV19 combines with J gene TRBJ1-2, with TRBD1 matching 9 bases. Germline V gene lookup returns CDR1 LNHDA and CDR2 SQIVND (reference sequence). This CDR3 is built from 16 residues. The V and J ends lost 4 bases and 0 bases, in that order; junction bases with no gene match: 6. The CDR3 nucleotides are TGTGCCAGTAGTACCGGGACAGGGCTAGCTAACTATGGCTACACCTTC. It yields the protein CASSTGTGLANYGYTF.

J is TRBJ2-6 and V is TRBV30; D gene uncertain. The V end was cut by 5 bases, the J end by 4 bases, with 9 bases between. The length of the CDR3 is 13 residues. Germline CDR1 GTSNPN, CDR2 SVGIG (reference sequence). CDR3 sequence reads: CAWVLLGANVLTF. For the CDR3, the DNA is TGTGCCTGGGTTCTCCTGGGGGCCAACGTCCTGACTTTC. Full variable domain (remainder filled in from reference TRBV30 and TRBJ2-6): SQTIHQWPATLVQPVGSPLSLECTVEGTSNPNLYWYRQAAGRGLQLLFYSVGIGQISSEVPQNLSASRPQDRQFILSSKKLLLSDSGFYLCAWVLLGANVLTFGAGSRLTVL.

This chain connects TRBV28 to TRBJ2-3; 7 bases are shared with TRBD2. The CDR3 is 15 residues long. With V trimmed by 4 bases and J by 3 bases, 7 bases remained unmatched. Germline values: CDR1 MDHEN, CDR2 SYDVKM. The CDR3 is CASSSPSGSTDTQYF. DNA of the CDR3: TGTGCCAGCAGTTCCCCTAGCGGATCTACAGATACGCAGTATTTT. The whole variable domain, remainder taken from reference TRBV28 and TRBJ2-3, is DVKVTQSSRYLVKRTGEKVFLECVQDMDHENMFWYRQDPGLGLRLIYFSYDVKMKEKGDIPEGYSVSREKKERFSLILESASTNQTSMYLCASSSPSGSTDTQYFGPGTRLTVL.

This chain links TRBV3-1 (or the pseudogene TRBV3-2) with TRBJ1-2; no firm D call. The V end was cut by 0 bases, the J end by 4 bases, with 9 bases between. Germline assignment: CDR1 LGHDT and CDR2 YNNKEL (reference sequence). The CDR3 consists of 14 residues. CDR3 amino acids: CASSQDPGIYGYTF. CDR3 DNA sequence: TGTGCCAGCAGCCAAGATCCTGGCATCTATGGCTACACCTTC.

This rearrangement joins TRBV7-8 to TRBJ2-5, with 10 positions matching TRBD2. The germline CDR1 and CDR2 sequences are SGHVS and FQNEAQ. With 5 bases clipped from V and 5 bases from J, the junction kept 8 bases outside the gene matches. The length of the CDR3 is 15 residues. The CDR3 bases are TGTGCCAGCAGCCCGGTAGCGGGAGGACGGGAGACCCAGTACTTC. This gives the protein CASSPVAGGRETQYF.

This clone was observed once. The chain combines TRBV19 with TRBJ2-1, with 10 positions matching TRBD2. CDR3 length: 16 amino acids. V trimming: 5 bases; J trimming: 6 bases; junction bases outside the gene matches: 10. The germline gives CDR1 LNHDA, CDR2 SQIVND (reference sequence). The CDR3, as DNA: TGTGCCAGTAGTCGGCTAGCGGGAGACTCGGGCAATGAGCAGTTCTTC. It encodes CASSRLAGDSGNEQFF.

This clone was seen more than once but under ten times. J is TRBJ1-2 and V is TRBV7-8; the D gene is possibly TRBD1 (6 bases). The germline V gene encodes CDR1 SGHVS and CDR2 FQNEAQ. V was clipped by 5 bases and J by 5 bases, with 18 bases between them. The CDR3 is 15 residues long. For the CDR3, the DNA is TGTGCCAGCAGCCCAGGACAGAACGGGGGGTATGGCTACACCTTC. Translating it yields CASSPGQNGGYGYTF.

The genes are TRBV30 and TRBJ2-7; TRBD1 aligns across 8 bases. The CDR3 contains 16 residues. V dropped 4 bases and J dropped 0; count of bases not matched to a gene: 11. Germline CDR1 is GTSNPN and CDR2 is SVGIG (reference sequence). In DNA, the CDR3 is TGTGCCTGGAAGGCGGTGACAGGGGCGACCTCCTACGAGCAGTACTTC. Translated, it gives CAWKAVTGATSYEQYF.

V is TRBV23-1 and J is TRBJ2-3; no firm D call. TRBV23-1 is an ORF, with its function uncertain. The V end lost 0 bases, the J end lost 0 bases, and 28 bases lay between the germline ends. The CDR3 has 22 residues. The CDR3 DNA sequence: TGCGCCAGCAGTCAATCTATAAAGGAGCCCCCCGGCTACACTGGTAGCACAGATACGCAGTATTTT. Its protein product is CASSQSIKEPPGYTGSTDTQYF.

The V call is TRBV6-2 or TRBV6-3, the J call TRBJ2-5; 9 nucleotides align to TRBD2. The CDR3 totals 14 residues. Germline V gene lookup returns CDR1 MNHEY and CDR2 SVGEGT. J was trimmed by 3 bases and V by 7 bases; bases with no gene match: 6. The DNA of the CDR3 is TGTGCCAGCAACCCCGGGACTAGCAAAGAGACCCAGTACTTC. This encodes CASNPGTSKETQYF.

The V call is TRBV7-6, the J call TRBJ2-7; D unclear. The ends were cut back, 5 bases at V and 3 bases at J, with 11 bases in the middle. Germline CDR1 reads SGHVS; CDR2 reads FNYEAQ. The CDR3 runs 13 residues. The CDR3 DNA is TGTGCCAGCAGCGCCTTAGGAGTCTACGAGCAGTACTTC. Protein product: CASSALGVYEQYF.

V usage is TRBV5-1 and J usage is TRBJ2-1; possible D gene TRBD1, 5 bases. V was cut by 3 bases and J by 8 bases, with 21 bases left in between. CDR3 size: 16 residues. Germline V lookup: CDR1 SGHRS, CDR2 YFSETQ. CDR3 region: CASSSPDRGRGDEQFF. The CDR3 coding sequence is TGCGCCAGCAGCTCTCCTGACAGAGGACGAGGCGATGAGCAGTTCTTC.

V and J are TRBV5-1 and TRBJ1-2, with D possibly matching TRBD1 (5 bases). CDR1 is SGHRS and CDR2 is YFSETQ in the germline V gene. This CDR3 is 14 amino acids long. With 3 bases removed from V and 4 bases from J, the gap between germline ends came to 13 bases. CDR3 coding DNA: TGCGCCAGCAGCTGGGGGTCGGAGGGCTATGGCTACACCTTC. Translation: CASSWGSEGYGYTF.